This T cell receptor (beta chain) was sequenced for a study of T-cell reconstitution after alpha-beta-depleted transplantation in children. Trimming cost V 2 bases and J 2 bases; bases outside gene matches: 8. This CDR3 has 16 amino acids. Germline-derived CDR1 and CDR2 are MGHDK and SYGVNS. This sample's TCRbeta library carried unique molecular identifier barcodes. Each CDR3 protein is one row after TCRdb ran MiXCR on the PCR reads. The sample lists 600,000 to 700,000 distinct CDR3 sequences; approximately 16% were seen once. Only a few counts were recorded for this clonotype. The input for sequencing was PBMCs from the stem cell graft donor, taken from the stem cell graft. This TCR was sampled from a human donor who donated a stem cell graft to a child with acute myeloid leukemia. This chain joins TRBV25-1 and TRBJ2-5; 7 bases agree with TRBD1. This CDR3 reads CASSEPTQQGQETQYF. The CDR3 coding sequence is TGTGCCAGCAGTGAACCCACACAACAGGGGCAAGAGACCCAGTACTTC.